This record concerns one T cell receptor beta chain sequence. Its matching antigen is unknown. The data were produced by immunoSEQ multiplex PCR, yet TCRdb's version contains in-frame clones alone and is incomplete. The data show some 4,000 clones, approximately 71% seen once. The sample belongs to a study of high-grade serous ovarian cancer treatment subgroups. Study-level results: TCR clonal relatedness correlated positively with neoantigen level. These tumor repertoires lack spatial information from bulk sequencing. Repertoire similarity ranged about 0.1 to 0.79 between tumors of one patient. CDR1 and CDR2 were left unanalyzed; analyses focused on CDR3.

The tumor samples were collected prior to definitive surgery or chemotherapy. The CDR3 spans 14 residues. Trimming pared 2 bases from V and 8 bases from J, leaving 16 bases between. Germline V CDR1 and CDR2: SGHRS, YFSETQ. The specimen sequenced was tumor tissue. This chain joins TRBV5-1 and TRBJ1-2; no clear D gene. This clonotype was obtained from a human donor with high-grade serous ovarian cancer. CDR3 residues: CASSLYSSRQGYTF. The CDR3 coding sequence is TGCGCCAGCAGCTTATACTCTTCGCGGCAGGGCTACACCTTC. Full variable domain (remainder filled in from reference TRBV5-1 and TRBJ1-2): KAGVTQTPRYLIKTRGQQVTLSCSPISGHRSVSWYQQTPGQGLQFLFEYFSETQRNKGNFPGRFSGRQFSNSRSEMNVSTLELGDSALYLCASSLYSSRQGYTFGSGTRLTVV.